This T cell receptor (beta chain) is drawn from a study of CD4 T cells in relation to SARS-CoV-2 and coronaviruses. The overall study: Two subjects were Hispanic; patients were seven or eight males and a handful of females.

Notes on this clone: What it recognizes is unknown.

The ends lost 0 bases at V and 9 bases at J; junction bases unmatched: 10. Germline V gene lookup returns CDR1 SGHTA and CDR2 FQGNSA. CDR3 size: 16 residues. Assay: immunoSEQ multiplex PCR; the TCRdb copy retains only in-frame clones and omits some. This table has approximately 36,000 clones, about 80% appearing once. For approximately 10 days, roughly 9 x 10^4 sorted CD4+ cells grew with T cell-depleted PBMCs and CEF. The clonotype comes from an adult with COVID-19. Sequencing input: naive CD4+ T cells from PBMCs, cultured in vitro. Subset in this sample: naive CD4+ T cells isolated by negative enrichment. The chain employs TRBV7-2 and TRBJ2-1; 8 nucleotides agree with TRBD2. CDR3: CASSLAFPGGPGEQFF. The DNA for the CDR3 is TGTGCCAGCAGCTTAGCGTTTCCGGGAGGGCCGGGTGAGCAGTTCTTC.